This T cell receptor beta chain came from a study of early T cells in non-severe SARS-CoV-2 infection. The overall study: Chains stayed unpaired after sequencing of bulk RNA from unsorted whole blood. The study, taken as a whole, reports: In VDJdb matching, anti-spike CD8 responses were favored while private and CD4 specificities went missing.

Per the germline V gene, CDR1 is DFQATT and CDR2 is SNEGSKA (reference sequence). This CDR3 contains 13 residues. The V and J ends lost 5 bases and 3 bases respectively, with 11 bases between them. Each single cDNA molecule received a unique molecular identifier. Each CDR3 protein is one row after TCRdb ran MiXCR on the 5' RACE reads. The table shows tens of thousands of distinct CDR3 sequences, with over 9.5% occurring only once. A few counts support this clonotype. Its antigen is undetermined. The V and J genes are TRBV20-1 and TRBJ2-4; D might be TRBD2 (5 bases). This receptor was identified in an adult who was a healthcare worker with PCR-confirmed SARS-CoV-2 infection or an uninfected control (not recorded which). The sequenced sample was whole blood, obtained at baseline. CDR3: CSAVGEGKNIQYF. The CDR3 DNA follows: TGCAGTGCTGTTGGCGAGGGCAAAAACATTCAGTACTTC.